The 23 T cell receptor beta chains listed next were all sequenced from one sample in a study of control samples from healthy donors and cancer patients. Profiled with immunoSEQ multiplex PCR; TCRdb holds only in-frame clones, not every one. The sample holds roughly 200,000 clones, about 94% seen once. Sequenced: blood. These receptors were collected from a man between 45 and 60 years old in good health.

This sequence joins TRBV7-9 and TRBJ1-5; D perhaps matches TRBD1 (5 bases). CDR1 and CDR2 (germline): SEHNR, FQNEAQ (reference sequence). The CDR3 sequence is 14 residues long. Trimming removed 5 bases at V and 2 bases at J, with 10 bases between. In nucleotides, the CDR3 is TGTGCCAGCAGCCCTTTGGGGGGCAATCAGCCCCAGCATTTT. This sequence encodes CASSPLGGNQPQHF.

The CDR3 reads CASSTGDPYNEQFF. CDR3 in DNA: TGTGCCAGCAGTACGGGGGACCCCTACAATGAGCAGTTCTTC. This sequence joins TRBV6-5 and TRBJ2-1; maybe TRBD2 (6 bases). Per the germline V gene, CDR1 is MNHEY and CDR2 is SVGAGI. V dropped 5 bases and J dropped 2 bases, with 10 bases sitting between them. The CDR3 consists of 14 residues.

The chain uses TRBV7-2 and TRBJ2-1; 13 bases map to TRBD2. V was pared by 4 bases and J by 0 bases, with 3 bases of the junction left unmatched. Looked up from germline, CDR1 is SGHTA and CDR2 is FQGNSA. The CDR3 runs to 17 residues. The CDR3 loop reads CASSSRTSGSSYNEQFF. The CDR3 coding sequence is TGTGCCAGCAGCTCACGGACTAGCGGGAGCTCCTACAATGAGCAGTTCTTC. Full variable domain (outside the CDR3, taken from reference TRBV7-2 and TRBJ2-1): GAGVSQSPSNKVTEKGKDVELRCDPISGHTALYWYRQSLGQGLEFLIYFQGNSAPDKSGLPSDRFSAERTGGSVSTLTIQRTQQEDSAVYLCASSSRTSGSSYNEQFFGPGTRLTVL.

The V gene is TRBV18, the J gene TRBJ2-7, with D uncertain. V was shortened by 5 bases and J by 0 bases, with 11 bases between the two germline ends. This CDR3 contains 14 residues. CDR1 and CDR2 (germline): KGHSH, LQKENI. The CDR3 DNA sequence: TGTGCCAGCTCATCCGGTCGAGACTCCTACGAGCAGTACGTC. It is translated as CASSSGRDSYEQYV.

This chain uses TRBV18 with TRBJ1-3, with TRBD1 identical over 7 bases. The trim removed 2 bases at V and 0 bases at J, leaving 4 bases unmatched. The CDR3 runs 16 residues. The germline V gene encodes CDR1 KGHSH and CDR2 LQKENI. The CDR3: CASSPGGGHSGNTIYF. The CDR3 region has the DNA TGTGCCAGCTCACCAGGAGGGGGCCACTCTGGAAACACCATATATTTT. Full variable domain (outside the CDR3, taken from reference TRBV18 and TRBJ1-3): NAGVMQNPRHLVRRRGQEARLRCSPMKGHSHVYWYRQLPEEGLKFMVYLQKENIIDESGMPKERFSAEFPKEGPSILRIQQVVRGDSAAYFCASSPGGGHSGNTIYFGEGSWLTVV.

V gene TRBV5-1 combines with J gene TRBJ2-7; a weak D match, TRBD1 (6 bases). V gave up 0 bases and J gave up 3 bases, with 16 bases separating them. This CDR3 has 16 residues. Germline V lookup: CDR1 SGHRS, CDR2 YFSETQ. CDR3 in DNA: TGCGCCAGCAGCTTGGCCGCCGGGACATATGACTACGAGCAGTACTTC. This gives the protein CASSLAAGTYDYEQYF.

CDR3 nucleotide sequence: TGCGCCAGCAGCCGCATGGAGGGGCTCTATGGCTACACCTTC. It encodes CASSRMEGLYGYTF. The chain combines TRBV5-1 with TRBJ1-2; a weak D match, TRBD1 (5 bases). Per germline, CDR1 SGHRS and CDR2 YFSETQ. V lost 4 bases and J 4 bases, leaving 14 bases between the germline ends. The CDR3 totals 14 residues.

With regard to this clone: Other DNA sequences in this sample translate to the same CDR3. The chain is built from TRBV5-1 and TRBJ1-5, with D unclear. Deletions cut 0 bases from V and 1 base from J, with 8 bases between. Germline V CDR1 and CDR2: SGHRS, YFSETQ. The CDR3 covers 15 residues. The CDR3 here is CASSLEGGSNQPQHF. In DNA, the CDR3 is TGCGCCAGCAGCTTGGAGGGTGGGAGCAATCAGCCCCAGCATTTT.

The chain couples TRBV5-4 to TRBJ1-2; tentative D call: TRBD1 (5 bases). Trimming pared 4 bases from V and 4 bases from J, leaving 11 bases between. The germline V gene encodes CDR1 SGHNT and CDR2 YYREEE (reference sequence). The CDR3 is 13 residues long. In DNA form, the CDR3 reads TGTGCCAGCAGCCGGGCAGACAGCTATGGCTACACCTTC. It is translated as CASSRADSYGYTF.

This clone occurred once. The CDR3 bases are TGTGCCAGCAGCACCACTTGGGACAGGGAAGCTTTCTTT. Protein: CASSTTWDREAFF. The genes are TRBV6-5 and TRBJ1-1; TRBD1 matches at 8 bases. The CDR3 length is 13 residues. Germline values: CDR1 MNHEY, CDR2 SVGAGI. The V gene end was trimmed by 6 bases and the J gene end by 8 bases; junction bases not matched to a gene: 8.

The rearrangement links TRBV18 to TRBJ1-1; 9 bases map to TRBD1. The CDR3 covers 14 residues. Germline loops: CDR1 KGHSH, CDR2 LQKENI. With 4 bases clipped from V and 2 bases from J, the junction kept 2 bases outside the gene matches. The CDR3 DNA reads as TGTGCCAGCTCACGGGACAGGGTAAACACTGAAGCTTTCTTT. Translation gives CASSRDRVNTEAFF.

This chain uses TRBV6-2 or TRBV6-3 with TRBJ2-2, with TRBD1 matching over 12 bases. The CDR3 has 17 amino acids. The V gene end was trimmed by 0 bases and the J gene end by 5 bases; junction bases not matched to a gene: 4. CDR1 is MNHEY and CDR2 is SVGEGT in the germline V gene. The CDR3 DNA is TGTGCCAGCAGTTACTCACCGGGACAGGGGGCGACCGGGGAGCTGTTTTTT. The encoded protein is CASSYSPGQGATGELFF.

V gene TRBV28 combines with J gene TRBJ1-6; 10 bases are a match to TRBD1. The CDR3 has 16 amino acids. Trimming removed 6 bases from V and 2 bases from J; junction bases left unmatched: 4. Germline CDR1 is MDHEN and CDR2 is SYDVKM. The CDR3 spells CASRGTGEPYNSPLHF. The CDR3 DNA reads TGTGCCAGCAGGGGGACAGGGGAACCCTATAATTCACCCCTCCACTTT.

This chain uses TRBV29-1 with TRBJ2-1; 16 bases map to TRBD2. In germline, CDR1 is SQVTM, CDR2 ANQGSEA. The CDR3 spans 17 residues. V trimming: 7 bases; J trimming: 1 base; junction bases outside the gene matches: 7. The CDR3 nucleotides read TGCAGCGGGCTGGGACTAGCGGGGGGGGATTCCTACAATGAGCAGTTCTTC. The encoded protein is CSGLGLAGGDSYNEQFF.

V usage is TRBV5-1 and J usage is TRBJ2-5; 7 nucleotides match TRBD2. CDR1 SGHRS and CDR2 YFSETQ come from the germline V gene. With 0 bases clipped from V and 1 base from J, the junction kept 6 bases outside the gene matches. The CDR3 runs 16 residues. In DNA, the CDR3 is TGCGCCAGCAGCTTGGATCCAGCGGGGCTCCAAGAGACCCAGTACTTC. The encoded protein is CASSLDPAGLQETQYF.

This chain uses TRBV6-5 with TRBJ2-3; 8 bases align to TRBD1. This CDR3 is built from 14 residues. Germline values: CDR1 MNHEY, CDR2 SVGAGI. V was pared by 5 bases and J by 4 bases, with 5 bases of the junction left unmatched. The CDR3 DNA follows: TGTGCCAGCAGTCCCGGGACAGGTTCAGATACGCAGTATTTT. It is translated as CASSPGTGSDTQYF.

Only a few counts were recorded for this clone. This sequence joins TRBV25-1 and TRBJ1-1, with D uncertain. V gave up 8 bases and J gave up 2 bases, with 12 bases separating them. CDR1 and CDR2 (germline): MGHDK, SYGVNS. The CDR3 is 13 amino acids. For the CDR3, the DNA is TGTGCCAGCTACGACTCCCCTAACACTGAAGCTTTCTTT. Translation: CASYDSPNTEAFF.

This clone was counted once. The chain carries TRBV5-1 and TRBJ1-3; no definite D call. V was clipped by 0 bases and J by 4 bases, with 8 bases between them. In germline, CDR1 is SGHRS, CDR2 YFSETQ. CDR3 length: 14 residues. The CDR3 is CASSLGQAGNTIYF. The DNA for the CDR3 is TGCGCCAGCAGCTTGGGCCAGGCCGGAAACACCATATATTTT.

This clone showed up just once. J is TRBJ2-5 and V is TRBV6-1; tentative D call: TRBD2 (7 bases). Trimming shortened V by 2 bases and J by 5 bases, and 15 bases separated the two germline ends. The germline CDR1 and CDR2 sequences are MNHNS and SASEGT. This CDR3 is built from 15 residues. The CDR3 region has the DNA TGTGCCAGCAGTGAACGGAGGGGGGGCGAGGAGACCCAGTACTTC. Translated, it gives CASSERRGGEETQYF.

The rearrangement uses TRBV19 and TRBJ1-1, with TRBD1 matching 11 bases. J gave up 5 bases and V 5 bases, and 10 bases lay outside the gene matches. The CDR3 totals 16 residues. Looked up from germline, CDR1 is LNHDA and CDR2 is SQIVND (reference sequence). The CDR3 DNA follows: TGTGCCAGTAGTCCCGGGACAGGGGGGCCGGAAACTGAAGCTTTCTTT. Translated, it gives CASSPGTGGPETEAFF. Complete variable domain (other parts from reference TRBV19 and TRBJ1-1): DGGITQSPKYLFRKEGQNVTLSCEQNLNHDAMYWYRQDPGQGLRLIYYSQIVNDFQKGDIAEGYSVSREKKESFPLTVTSAQKNPTAFYLCASSPGTGGPETEAFFGQGTRLTVV.

J is TRBJ2-7 and V is TRBV7-9, with 8 positions matching TRBD2. Germline CDR1 reads SEHNR; CDR2 reads FQNEAQ (reference sequence). J was trimmed by 1 base and V by 4 bases; bases with no gene match: 3. CDR3 length equals 14 residues. This chain's CDR3 is CASSSGGDSYEQYV. The CDR3 nucleotides read TGTGCCAGCAGCTCGGGGGGGGATTCCTACGAGCAGTACGTC.

This chain links TRBV12-3 or TRBV12-4 with TRBJ1-2; TRBD1 might be the D (6 bases). The CDR3 extends over 13 amino acids. The germline V and J ends were trimmed by 0 bases and 8 bases, with 10 bases remaining between them. This chain's CDR3 is CASSLARTVGYTF. CDR3 in DNA: TGTGCCAGCAGTTTAGCCCGGACAGTCGGCTACACCTTC.

The chain employs TRBV7-9 and TRBJ1-1; the D is unclear. V lost 3 bases to trimming and J lost 7 bases, with 18 bases between them. The germline CDR1 and CDR2 sequences are SEHNR and FQNEAQ (reference sequence). The CDR3 sequence is 15 residues long. The chain's CDR3 is CASSFISGPTNEAFF. CDR3 bases: TGTGCCAGCAGCTTTATCTCCGGTCCAACTAATGAAGCTTTCTTT.